The 28 T cell receptor beta chains below all came from one sample that was sequenced in a study of siplizumab effects on memory and regulatory T cells. Produced via immunoSEQ multiplex PCR; TCRdb's table is partial and in-frame only. This sample has approximately 100,000 clones, with over 90% found just once. Sequencing was done on a sample of Tregs sorted from blood. The receptors come from a human donor in good health.

This rearrangement joins TRBV4-1 to TRBJ2-1; 7 bases fit TRBD1. The CDR3 totals 13 residues. V was pared by 0 bases and J by 15 bases, with 8 bases of the junction left unmatched. Germline CDR1 is MGHRA and CDR2 is YSYEKL. CDR3 nucleotides: TGCGCCAGCAGCCAAGATTTTGGGACAGATAGGTTCTTC. Its translation is CASSQDFGTDRFF.

This chain links TRBV7-9 with TRBJ1-6; no firm D call. Trimming stripped 4 bases from V and 6 bases from J, with 19 bases between. This CDR3 has 17 amino acids. CDR1 and CDR2 (germline): SEHNR, FQNEAQ (reference sequence). CDR3 sequence (DNA): TGTGCCAGCAGCTCCTTAACGGGTGGTCCGGTTAATTCACCCCTCCACTTT. This codes for CASSSLTGGPVNSPLHF.

The chain joins TRBV4-3 to TRBJ2-3; D is unclear. Trimming stripped 9 bases from V and 0 bases from J, with 10 bases between. Germline CDR1 and CDR2: LGHNA and YSLEER. The length of the CDR3 is 13 residues. The CDR3 nucleotides read TGCGCCAGTTACAGCGCTAGCACAGATACGCAGTATTTT. This sequence encodes CASYSASTDTQYF.

This chain uses TRBV14 with TRBJ1-4; D may be TRBD1 (6 bases). V shed 5 bases and J shed 8 bases, with 15 bases lying between them. The CDR3 is 14 residues long. Germline lookup yields CDR1 SGHDN and CDR2 FVKESK. CDR3 amino acids: CASSFLGAREKLFF. The DNA for the CDR3 is TGTGCCAGCAGCTTCCTGGGGGCAAGAGAAAAACTGTTTTTT.

This rearrangement joins TRBV7-3 to TRBJ2-1; TRBD2 matches 8 bases. The V gene end was trimmed by 5 bases and the J gene end by 2 bases; junction bases not matched to a gene: 8. Germline CDR1 reads SGHTA; CDR2 reads FQGTGA. This CDR3 has 16 residues. CDR3 residues: CASSPMISGTYNEQFF. In DNA, the CDR3 is TGTGCCAGCAGCCCAATGATTAGCGGGACCTACAATGAGCAGTTCTTC.

The chain employs TRBV19 and TRBJ2-3; TRBD2 matches 14 bases. The CDR3 spans 15 residues. Losses at the gene ends were 7 bases for V and 4 bases for J; bases not matched to a gene: 4. In germline, CDR1 is LNHDA, CDR2 SQIVND (reference sequence). For the CDR3, the DNA is TGTGCCAGTAAGACTAGCGGGGGGGATGCAGATACGCAGTATTTT. It specifies CASKTSGGDADTQYF.

A few counts support this clone. In DNA, the CDR3 is TGTGCCTGGGACAGGCCAATGAACACTGAAGCTTTCTTT. Amino acids: CAWDRPMNTEAFF. V usage is TRBV30 and J usage is TRBJ1-1; D is perhaps TRBD1 (6 bases). There are 13 residues in the CDR3. CDR1 and CDR2 from the germline V gene are GTSNPN and SVGIG (reference sequence). V dropped 5 bases and J dropped 0 bases, with 10 bases sitting between them.

The chain joins TRBV7-9 to TRBJ2-5; 9 nucleotides match TRBD2. CDR3 length equals 14 residues. Looked up from germline, CDR1 is SEHNR and CDR2 is FQNEAQ (reference sequence). J lost 6 bases, V lost 5 bases, and 7 bases had no gene match. This CDR3 is CASSPPGLAKTQYF. The CDR3 DNA reads TGTGCCAGCAGCCCGCCGGGACTAGCAAAGACCCAGTACTTC.

The chain employs TRBV5-1 and TRBJ1-2; perhaps TRBD1 as D (5 bases). Per germline, CDR1 SGHRS and CDR2 YFSETQ. The CDR3 is 13 amino acids. Between the trimmed V and J ends, which lost 4 bases and 3 bases, there was a span of 10 bases. CDR3 amino acids: CASSGTGHYGYTF. CDR3 sequence (DNA): TGCGCCAGCAGCGGAACAGGACACTATGGCTACACCTTC.

The genes are TRBV29-1 and TRBJ2-7; tentative D call: TRBD2 (6 bases). CDR3 length equals 11 residues. Trimming left V 5 bases short and J 5 bases short, with 10 bases between. Germline CDR1 is SQVTM and CDR2 is ANQGSEA. Written as DNA, the CDR3 is TGCAGCGTTCGCGCGGGGCACGAGCAGTACTTC. Its protein product is CSVRAGHEQYF.

This chain links TRBV28 with TRBJ2-5; 9 bases are a match to TRBD2. Trimming removed 5 bases from V and 7 bases from J; junction bases left unmatched: 17. Germline V lookup: CDR1 MDHEN, CDR2 SYDVKM. The CDR3 is made up of 17 amino acids. The CDR3 region is CASSPRFQRGARGTQYF. CDR3 DNA sequence: TGTGCCAGCAGTCCCAGGTTCCAGCGGGGGGCTCGGGGGACCCAGTACTTC.

The chain combines TRBV19 with TRBJ1-5; no definite D call. The CDR3 runs to 13 residues. Germline CDR1 reads LNHDA; CDR2 reads SQIVND (reference sequence). Between the trimmed V and J ends, which lost 3 bases and 5 bases, there was a span of 8 bases. The CDR3 sequence: CASSMQIHQPQHF. CDR3 bases: TGTGCCAGTAGTATGCAGATACATCAGCCCCAGCATTTT. Full variable domain (missing parts from reference TRBV19 and TRBJ1-5): DGGITQSPKYLFRKEGQNVTLSCEQNLNHDAMYWYRQDPGQGLRLIYYSQIVNDFQKGDIAEGYSVSREKKESFPLTVTSAQKNPTAFYLCASSMQIHQPQHFGDGTRLSIL.

This chain joins TRBV30 and TRBJ1-2, with D possibly being TRBD1 (6 bases). Trimming cost V 8 bases and J 7 bases, with 17 bases left between them. Germline assignment: CDR1 GTSNPN and CDR2 SVGIG (reference sequence). The CDR3 length is 12 residues. CDR3 region: CAGLGGTGGYTF. The CDR3 bases are TGTGCCGGCCTAGGGGGTACCGGTGGCTACACCTTC.

V usage is TRBV9 and J usage is TRBJ1-6, with TRBD1 identical over 11 bases. The V gene end was trimmed by 6 bases and the J gene end by 9 bases; junction bases not matched to a gene: 5. The CDR3 contains 14 residues. The V gene's germline CDR1 is SGDLS and CDR2 YYNGEE. CDR3 sequence: CASTRGQGVSPLHF. The CDR3, as DNA: TGTGCCAGCACCCGGGGACAGGGGGTTTCACCCCTCCACTTT.

In this sample, this clone turned up once. CDR3 in DNA: TGTGCCAGCAGCTGGGGGACAGGGGCCTACGAGCAGTACTTC. The encoded protein is CASSWGTGAYEQYF. The rearrangement joins TRBV7-2 to TRBJ2-7; 10 bases map to TRBD1. Trimming took 4 bases from V and 2 from J; bases not matched to a gene: 2. CDR3 length: 14 amino acids. Germline V lookup: CDR1 SGHTA, CDR2 FQGNSA.

The chain employs TRBV6-6 and TRBJ1-6; D uncertain. Germline lookup yields CDR1 MNHNY and CDR2 SVGAGI (reference sequence). CDR3 length: 14 residues. V was cut by 0 bases and J by 6 bases, with 6 bases left in between. The CDR3, as DNA: TGTGCCAGCAGTTACTCGAGACCTAATTCACCCCTCCACTTT. Its protein is CASSYSRPNSPLHF.

The V gene is TRBV6-6, the J gene TRBJ2-1; D is unclear. V dropped 0 bases and J dropped 3 bases, with 6 bases sitting between them. CDR1 and CDR2 (germline): MNHNY, SVGAGI (reference sequence). The CDR3 covers 14 residues. The DNA for the CDR3 is TGTGCCAGCAGTTACTCGGCCCTCTACAATGAGCAGTTCTTC. Its translation is CASSYSALYNEQFF.

J is TRBJ2-2 and V is TRBV11-3; TRBD2 aligns across 7 bases. The CDR3 has 13 residues. The germline V gene encodes CDR1 SGHNT and CDR2 YENEEA. Losses at the gene ends were 6 bases for V and 7 bases for J; bases not matched to a gene: 5. The CDR3 coding sequence is TGTGCCAGCAGTCGGACTAGTTACGGGGAGCTGTTTTTT. This translates into CASSRTSYGELFF.

The count of this clone is one. V and J are TRBV20-1 and TRBJ1-2; the D is unclear. V was pared by 3 bases and J by 4 bases, with 6 bases between. Germline CDR1 DFQATT, CDR2 SNEGSKA (reference sequence). There are 11 residues in the CDR3. The CDR3 DNA reads as TGCAGTGCTAGTTACGGCTATGGCTACACCTTC. Translation gives CSASYGYGYTF.

The V and J genes are TRBV11-3 and TRBJ2-1, with D unclear. Deletions cut 1 base from V and 6 bases from J, with 4 bases between. There are 12 residues in the CDR3. Germline CDR1 is SGHNT and CDR2 is YENEEA. CDR3 in DNA: TGTGCCAGCAGCTTAGTTTCCAATGAGCAGTTCTTC. Amino acid sequence: CASSLVSNEQFF. The full variable domain, its missing parts supplied by reference TRBV11-3 and TRBJ2-1, is EAGVVQSPRYKIIEKKQPVAFWCNPISGHNTLYWYLQNLGQGPELLIRYENEEAVDDSQLPKDRFSAERLKGVDSTLKIQPAELGDSAVYLCASSLVSNEQFFGPGTRLTVL.

The rearrangement joins TRBV7-2 to TRBJ2-1, with D perhaps matching TRBD2 (5 bases). Germline CDR1 reads SGHTA; CDR2 reads FQGNSA. Between the trimmed V and J ends, which lost 5 bases and 2 bases, there was a span of 16 bases. This CDR3 has 16 amino acids. The CDR3 DNA follows: TGTGCCAGCAGCCTATACGTGGTGGGAGCCTACAATGAGCAGTTCTTC. Translated, it gives CASSLYVVGAYNEQFF.

This chain uses TRBV5-4 with TRBJ2-3, with D perhaps TRBD1 (6 bases). CDR1 and CDR2 from the germline V gene are SGHNT and YYREEE (reference sequence). The CDR3 runs 15 residues. With 3 bases removed from V and 4 bases from J, the gap between germline ends came to 15 bases. The CDR3 reads CASSSHRVFSDTQYF. CDR3 sequence (DNA): TGTGCCAGCAGCTCACACAGGGTTTTTTCAGATACGCAGTATTTT.

In nucleotides, the CDR3 is TGTGCCAGCAGCAAAGAGGGCTCTGGGGCCAACGTCCTGACTTTC. Protein: CASSKEGSGANVLTF. The rearrangement joins TRBV2 to TRBJ2-6; TRBD2 might be the D (5 bases). The V gene's germline CDR1 is SNHLY and CDR2 FYNNEI. V dropped 6 bases and J dropped 0 bases, with 9 bases sitting between them. The CDR3 has 15 residues.

V and J are TRBV2 and TRBJ2-3; TRBD1 matches at 8 bases. CDR3 length equals 14 residues. The J segment lost 4 bases and the V segment lost 8 bases, leaving 8 bases of the junction unmatched. CDR1 and CDR2 from the germline V gene are SNHLY and FYNNEI. CDR3 amino acids: CASRMTGVADTQYF. The CDR3 nucleotides read TGTGCCAGCCGGATGACAGGGGTGGCAGATACGCAGTATTTT.

This chain connects TRBV7-9 to TRBJ1-2; 7 nucleotides agree with TRBD1. The trim removed 2 bases at V and 8 bases at J, leaving 11 bases unmatched. This CDR3 has 15 residues. The germline V gene encodes CDR1 SEHNR and CDR2 FQNEAQ (reference sequence). CDR3 coding DNA: TGTGCCAGCAGCTTACTCACAGGGGAATCGGGAGGCTACACCTTC. Translation: CASSLLTGESGGYTF.

This clone was counted only a few times. The rearrangement links TRBV11-1 to TRBJ1-2; no clear D gene. CDR3 size: 13 residues. Trimming took off 4 bases at V and 7 bases at J, with 13 bases between the two ends. Germline V CDR1 and CDR2: SGHAT, FQDESV (reference sequence). CDR3 amino acids: CASSSVLGSGYTF. CDR3 sequence (DNA): TGTGCCAGCAGCTCCGTGCTGGGCTCTGGCTACACCTTC.

The chain carries TRBV19 and TRBJ1-5, with unresolved D. V dropped 6 bases and J dropped 4 bases, with 13 bases sitting between them. From germline, CDR1 is LNHDA and CDR2 SQIVND (reference sequence). The CDR3 covers 14 residues. The CDR3 DNA follows: TGTGCCAGTAGCGAAACGGGGAAAAATCAGCCCCAGCATTTT. This encodes CASSETGKNQPQHF.

This chain links TRBV2 with TRBJ2-3, with 9 positions matching TRBD1. This CDR3 is built from 17 residues. The germline CDR1 and CDR2 sequences are SNHLY and FYNNEI. V dropped 6 bases and J dropped 3; count of bases not matched to a gene: 13. CDR3 in amino acids: CASSEGQGWVGTDTQYF. CDR3 nucleotides: TGTGCCAGCAGCGAGGGACAGGGATGGGTCGGTACAGATACGCAGTATTTT.